The clone carrying this TCR beta chain was recorded many times. The antigen remains undetermined. Unique molecular identifiers tagged the TCRbeta library. TCRdb recomputed calls from the PCR reads with MiXCR, one row per CDR3 protein. The table records hundreds of thousands of distinct CDR3 sequences, around 10% of them present only once. The CDR3 runs to 11 residues. Trimming cost V 6 bases and J 7 bases, with 10 bases left between them. Germline V gives CDR1 KGHSH, CDR2 LQKENI. The sample comes from a study of T-cell reconstitution after alpha-beta-depleted transplantation in children. Study results and limitations: Reportedly, alpha-beta T cells present about two months post-transplant originated from several hundred expanded clones of graft origin. Surviving recipient cells, namely T cells and thymic progenitors, were the source of high day-60 TCRbeta diversity in some patients.

Sample: peripheral blood, taken 180 days after TCRalphabeta/CD19-depleted stem cell transplant. The genes are TRBV18 and TRBJ2-7; perhaps TRBD1 as D (6 bases). The TCR was taken from a male patient aged 2-15 years who had a stem cell transplant for chronic granulomatous disease, so the T cells may come from the graft donor. As DNA, the CDR3 is TGTGCCAGCTCCCCAGGGGAAGAGCAGTACTTC. Amino acid sequence: CASSPGEEQYF.